One sample yielded the 7 T cell receptor beta chains listed below, sequenced in a study of OX40 agonist ivuxolimab in advanced cancers. The repertoire was sequenced with immunoSEQ multiplex PCR; TCRdb's copy has only in-frame clones and lacks some. The table has under 15,000 clones, about 76% seen once. Sequenced here: CD4+ or CD8+ T cells sorted from blood, sampled in a trial of the OX40 agonist ivuxolimab. The origin of the receptors is an adult with an advanced solid tumor such as melanoma, head and neck, liver or kidney cancer.

The gene calls are TRBV27 and TRBJ2-2; 11 bases align to TRBD2. CDR3 length equals 15 residues. Germline trimming cut 4 bases from V and 7 bases from J; bases unmatched to any gene: 5. CDR1 is MNHEY and CDR2 is SMNVEV in the germline V gene (reference sequence). Here the CDR3 reads CASSSSGGRFGELFF. The CDR3 coding sequence is TGTGCCAGCAGTTCTAGCGGGGGGAGGTTCGGGGAGCTGTTTTTT.

V and J are TRBV27 and TRBJ2-7; 7 positions match TRBD1. Trimming took 4 bases from V and 7 from J; bases not matched to a gene: 19. Germline V gene data show CDR1 as MNHEY and CDR2 as SMNVEV (reference sequence). The CDR3 has 17 residues. CDR3 sequence: CASSSQSSGQSFGEQYF. The CDR3 DNA is TGTGCCAGCAGTTCCCAGTCGTCGGGACAGAGCTTCGGGGAGCAGTACTTC.

J is TRBJ2-5 and V is TRBV21-1; TRBD2, as called in the table, went unchecked against the DNA. TRBV21-1 is tagged as a pseudogene. CDR3 size: 14 residues. CDR3 sequence: CASSKFGSGETQYF. DNA for the CDR3: TGTGCCAGCAGCAAATTTGGTAGCGGAGAGACCCAGTACTTC.

The rearrangement joins TRBV27 to TRBJ2-1; 7 bases line up with TRBD2. The germline CDR1 and CDR2 sequences are MNHEY and SMNVEV (reference sequence). This CDR3 is 14 amino acids long. Trimming at V came to 8 bases and at J to 2 bases, leaving 6 bases not matched to a gene. CDR3 sequence reads: CASGGDGTYNEQFF. The CDR3 nucleotides are TGTGCCAGCGGGGGGGACGGCACCTACAATGAGCAGTTCTTC.

This clone was counted between two and nine times. The chain recombines TRBV2 with TRBJ2-7, with D possibly being TRBD2 (5 bases). The CDR3 is 13 residues long. Germline CDR1 reads SNHLY; CDR2 reads FYNNEI. The V end lost 10 bases, the J end lost 2 bases, and 15 bases lay between the germline ends. Here the CDR3 reads CAILRGFTYEQYF. The CDR3 DNA sequence: TGTGCCATCCTCCGCGGGTTTACCTACGAGCAGTACTTC.

This rearrangement joins TRBV27 to TRBJ2-7; D not certain. Germline CDR1 is MNHEY and CDR2 is SMNVEV (reference sequence). Trimming shortened V by 6 bases and J by 0 bases, and 27 bases separated the two germline ends. This CDR3 has 19 amino acids. CDR3 in amino acids: CASSLNFITKGASSYEQYF. The CDR3 nucleotides are TGTGCCAGCAGCCTCAACTTCATTACTAAGGGCGCCAGCTCCTACGAGCAGTACTTC.

The chain has TRBV4-1 and TRBJ2-2; D gene ambiguous. Looked up from germline, CDR1 is MGHRA and CDR2 is YSYEKL. V lost 1 base and J lost 3, with 3 bases in between. The CDR3 length is 13 residues. The CDR3 DNA follows: TGCGCCAGCAGCCAAGGTCACACCGGGGAGCTGTTTTTT. It translates to CASSQGHTGELFF.